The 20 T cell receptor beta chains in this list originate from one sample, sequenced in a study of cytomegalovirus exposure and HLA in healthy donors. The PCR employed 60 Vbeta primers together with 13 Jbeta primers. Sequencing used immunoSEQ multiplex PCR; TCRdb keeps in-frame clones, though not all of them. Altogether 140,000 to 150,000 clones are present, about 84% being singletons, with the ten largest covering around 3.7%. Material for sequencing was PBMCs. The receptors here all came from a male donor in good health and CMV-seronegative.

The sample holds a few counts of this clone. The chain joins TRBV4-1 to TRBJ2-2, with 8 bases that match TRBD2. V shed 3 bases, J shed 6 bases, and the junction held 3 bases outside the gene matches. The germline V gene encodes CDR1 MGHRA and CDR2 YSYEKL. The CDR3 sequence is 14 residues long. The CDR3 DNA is TGCGCCAGCAGCCAGGCGGGACTAGCCGGGGAGCTGTTTTTT. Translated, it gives CASSQAGLAGELFF.

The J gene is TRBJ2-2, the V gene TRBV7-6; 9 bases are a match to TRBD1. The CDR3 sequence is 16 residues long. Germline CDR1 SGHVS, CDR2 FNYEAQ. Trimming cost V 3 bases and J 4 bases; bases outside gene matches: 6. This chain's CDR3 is CASSLAPGQGTGELFF. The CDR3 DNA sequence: TGTGCCAGCAGCTTGGCCCCGGGACAGGGCACCGGGGAGCTGTTTTTT.

The CDR3 region has the DNA TGCAGCGTTGCTAGCGGGAGTCATCACGAGCAGTACTTC. Encoded protein: CSVASGSHHEQYF. The rearrangement links TRBV29-1 to TRBJ2-7, with 10 bases lining up with TRBD2. Per germline, CDR1 SQVTM and CDR2 ANQGSEA. V lost 4 bases and J lost 5; bases outside the gene matches: 5. This CDR3 spans 13 amino acids.

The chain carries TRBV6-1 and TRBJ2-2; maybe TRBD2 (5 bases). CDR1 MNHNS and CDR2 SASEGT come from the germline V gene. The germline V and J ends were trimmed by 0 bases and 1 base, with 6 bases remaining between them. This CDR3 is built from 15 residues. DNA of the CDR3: TGTGCCAGCAGTGAAGCCGGGATGAACACCGGGGAGCTGTTTTTT. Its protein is CASSEAGMNTGELFF.

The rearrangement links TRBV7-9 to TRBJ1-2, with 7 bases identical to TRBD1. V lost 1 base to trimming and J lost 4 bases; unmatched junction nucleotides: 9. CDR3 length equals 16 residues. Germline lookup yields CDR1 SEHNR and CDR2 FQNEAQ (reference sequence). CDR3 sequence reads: CASSLGGRAGGYGYTF. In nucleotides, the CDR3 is TGTGCCAGCAGCTTAGGAGGTCGGGCAGGGGGCTATGGCTACACCTTC.

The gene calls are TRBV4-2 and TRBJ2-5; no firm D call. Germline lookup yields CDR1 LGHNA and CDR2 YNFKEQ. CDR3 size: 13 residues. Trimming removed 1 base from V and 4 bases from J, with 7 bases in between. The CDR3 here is CASSQALGETQYF. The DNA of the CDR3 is TGTGCCAGCAGCCAAGCTCTCGGAGAGACCCAGTACTTC.

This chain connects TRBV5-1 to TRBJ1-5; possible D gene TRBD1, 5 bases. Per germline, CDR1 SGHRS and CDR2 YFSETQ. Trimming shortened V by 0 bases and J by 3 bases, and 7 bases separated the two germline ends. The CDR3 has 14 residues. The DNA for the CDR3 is TGCGCCAGCAGCTTGGAGGGGAACAATCAGCCCCAGCATTTT. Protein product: CASSLEGNNQPQHF.

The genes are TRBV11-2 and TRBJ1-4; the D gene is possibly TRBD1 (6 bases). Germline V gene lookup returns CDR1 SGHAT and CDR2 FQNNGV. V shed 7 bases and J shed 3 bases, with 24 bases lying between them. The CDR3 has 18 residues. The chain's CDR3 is CASTFSTWQGPANEKLFF. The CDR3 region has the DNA TGTGCCAGCACCTTTTCCACATGGCAGGGGCCCGCTAATGAAAAACTGTTTTTT.

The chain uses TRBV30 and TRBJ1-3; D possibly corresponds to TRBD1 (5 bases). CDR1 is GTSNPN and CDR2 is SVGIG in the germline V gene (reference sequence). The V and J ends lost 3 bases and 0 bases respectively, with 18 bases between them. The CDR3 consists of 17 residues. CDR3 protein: CAWSFGGGSRSGNTIYF. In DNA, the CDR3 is TGTGCCTGGAGCTTCGGGGGGGGGTCGCGCTCTGGAAACACCATATATTTT. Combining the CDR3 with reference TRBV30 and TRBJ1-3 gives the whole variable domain SQTIHQWPATLVQPVGSPLSLECTVEGTSNPNLYWYRQAAGRGLQLLFYSVGIGQISSEVPQNLSASRPQDRQFILSSKKLLLSDSGFYLCAWSFGGGSRSGNTIYFGEGSWLTVV.

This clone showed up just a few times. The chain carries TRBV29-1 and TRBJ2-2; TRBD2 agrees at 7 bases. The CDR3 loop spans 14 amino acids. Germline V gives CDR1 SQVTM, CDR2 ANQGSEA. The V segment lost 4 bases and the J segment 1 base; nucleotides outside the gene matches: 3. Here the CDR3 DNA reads TGCAGCGTTGTAGAGCGGGAGAACACCGGGGAGCTGTTTTTT. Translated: CSVVERENTGELFF.

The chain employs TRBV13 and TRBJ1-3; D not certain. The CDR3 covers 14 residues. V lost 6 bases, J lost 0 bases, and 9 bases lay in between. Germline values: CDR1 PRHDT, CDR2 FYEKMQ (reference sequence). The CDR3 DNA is TGTGCCAGCAGGGTAGAGAGCTCTGGAAACACCATATATTTT. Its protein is CASRVESSGNTIYF. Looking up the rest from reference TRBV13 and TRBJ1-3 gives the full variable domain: AAGVIQSPRHLIKEKRETATLKCYPIPRHDTVYWYQQGPGQDPQFLISFYEKMQSDKGSIPDRFSAQQFSDYHSELNMSSLELGDSALYFCASRVESSGNTIYFGEGSWLTVV.

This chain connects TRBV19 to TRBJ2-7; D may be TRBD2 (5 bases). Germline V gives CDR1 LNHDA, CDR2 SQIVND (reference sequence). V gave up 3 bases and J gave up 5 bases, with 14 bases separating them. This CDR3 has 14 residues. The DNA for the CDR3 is TGTGCCAGTAGTATCCCGGGGATAGTTCACGAGCAGTACTTC. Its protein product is CASSIPGIVHEQYF.

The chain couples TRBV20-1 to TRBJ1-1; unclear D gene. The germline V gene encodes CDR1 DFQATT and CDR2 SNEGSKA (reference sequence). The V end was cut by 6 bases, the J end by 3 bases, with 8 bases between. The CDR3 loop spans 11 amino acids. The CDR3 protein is CSARPYTEAFF. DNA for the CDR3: TGCAGTGCCAGGCCTTACACTGAAGCTTTCTTT.

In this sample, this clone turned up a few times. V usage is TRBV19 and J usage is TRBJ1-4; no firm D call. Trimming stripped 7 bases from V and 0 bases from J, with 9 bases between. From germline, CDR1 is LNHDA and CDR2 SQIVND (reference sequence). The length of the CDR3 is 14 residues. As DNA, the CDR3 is TGTGCCAGTATTAACGCAGCAACTAATGAAAAACTGTTTTTT. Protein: CASINAATNEKLFF.

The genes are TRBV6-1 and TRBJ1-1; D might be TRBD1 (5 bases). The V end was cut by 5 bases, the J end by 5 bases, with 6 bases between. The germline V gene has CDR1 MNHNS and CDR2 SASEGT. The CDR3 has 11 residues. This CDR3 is CASSYRTEAFF. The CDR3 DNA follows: TGTGCCAGCAGTTACAGGACTGAAGCTTTCTTT.

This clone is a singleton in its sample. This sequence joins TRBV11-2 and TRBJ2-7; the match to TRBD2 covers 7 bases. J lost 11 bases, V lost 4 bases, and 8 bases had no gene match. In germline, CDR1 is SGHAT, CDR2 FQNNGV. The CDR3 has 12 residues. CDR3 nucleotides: TGTGCCAGCAGCTCGACTAGCTCTCAGAAGTACTTC. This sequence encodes CASSSTSSQKYF.

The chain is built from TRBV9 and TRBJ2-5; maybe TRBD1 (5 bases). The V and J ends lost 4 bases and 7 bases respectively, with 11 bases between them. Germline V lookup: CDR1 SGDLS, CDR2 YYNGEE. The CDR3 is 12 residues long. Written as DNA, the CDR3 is TGTGCCAGCAGCCTCGCAACAGGGACCCAGTACTTC. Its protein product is CASSLATGTQYF.

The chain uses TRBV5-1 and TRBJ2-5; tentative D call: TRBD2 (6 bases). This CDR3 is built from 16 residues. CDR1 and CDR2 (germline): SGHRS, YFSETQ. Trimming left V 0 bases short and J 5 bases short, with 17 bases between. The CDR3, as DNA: TGCGCCAGCAGCTTGGCTTTAGCGGAAATTCGGGAGACCCAGTACTTC. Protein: CASSLALAEIRETQYF.

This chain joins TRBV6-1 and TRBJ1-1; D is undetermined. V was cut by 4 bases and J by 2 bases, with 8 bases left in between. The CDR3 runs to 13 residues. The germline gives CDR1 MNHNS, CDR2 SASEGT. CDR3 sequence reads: CASSVTVNTEAFF. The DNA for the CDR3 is TGTGCCAGCAGTGTGACTGTCAACACTGAAGCTTTCTTT.

CDR3 amino acids: CASSLPGQPNIQYF. The CDR3 DNA follows: TGTGCCAGCAGCTTACCGGGACAGCCAAACATTCAGTACTTC. The rearrangement uses TRBV7-6 and TRBJ2-4; 7 bases match TRBD1. This CDR3 is 14 amino acids long. Germline V gene lookup returns CDR1 SGHVS and CDR2 FNYEAQ. The trim removed 2 bases at V and 6 bases at J, leaving 4 bases unmatched. Using reference TRBV7-6 and TRBJ2-4 for the parts outside the CDR3, the full variable domain is GAGVSQSPRYKVTKRGQDVALRCDPISGHVSLYWYRQALGQGPEFLTYFNYEAQQDKSGLPNDRFSAERPEGSISTLTIQRTEQRDSAMYRCASSLPGQPNIQYFGAGTRLSVL.